The source of this T cell receptor (beta chain) is a study of identical twins (dated by TCRdb to about 2016). In terms of the full investigation: The study deep-sequenced TCR alpha and beta repertoires from monozygotic twins, unrelated adults of various ages and cord blood to test whether fetal clonotypes persist. To rule out contamination, replicate twin experiments were performed at different times with different library preparation protocols. General study outcomes and caveats: Because the same donors could not be followed over many years, conclusions were based on cross-sectional statistical analysis. Zero-insertion analyses could be partly confounded by invariant T cells such as MAIT and iNKT, though diverse VJ usage argued against such confounding for most clonotypes. Abundant cord blood beta clonotypes carried fewer insertions; young adult naive repertoires showed a weaker similar trend, while memory repertoires showed none. Compared with coincidental sharing between unrelated individuals, an excess of low generation-probability sequences was observed among out-of-frame TCR alpha sequences shared between twins. In monozygotic twins, recombination models systematically underestimated out-of-frame TCR alpha sharing, but the models matched the sharing seen between unrelated individuals. The excess sharing between twins in beta out-of-frame sequences was weaker because fewer shared sequences reduced the signal-to-noise ratio.

Receptor amplification or capture employed 5' RACE. TCRdb shows the sequencer as Illumina HiSeq 2000. Template switching added a universal primer binding site, and the final cDNA carried a unique molecular identifier that allowed TCR cDNA molecules to be counted accurately. First-strand cDNA for TCR alpha and beta chains was synthesized from specific primers in the conserved constant-segment region. To control for contamination, every cDNA library was double barcoded, receiving both a SMART-Mk sample barcode and Illumina barcodes. TruSeq adapter sequences and Illumina sample barcodes were added in two successive PCR steps. The Illumina HiSeq platform was used with custom primers to sequence TCR alpha and beta cDNA libraries. As for how the authors treated the data: Unique molecular identifiers were extracted from raw reads with MiGEC, and CDR3 positions were determined with MiXCR. For each individual, recombination models were inferred using an EM algorithm with the repgenHMM and IGoR tools. The analysis of shared clonotypes was done with the tcR package in R, with sharing normalized by the product of cloneset sizes. To study raw recombination free of thymic and clonal selection effects, out-of-frame nonproductive sequences were analyzed. Using fastp trimming at Q25 and MiXCR clonotype assembly, TCRdb reanalyzed the public sequencing data and kept in-frame beta chains. When rows share a CDR3 protein, they turn into one entry using the most common DNA and genes. The V and J calls and clone size come from TCRdb's table, not from the authors' own analysis. This sample comprises about 100,000 distinct CDR3 sequences, 5.9% of them detected only once. Roughly 12% of the sample rests with the top ten.

Every donor in the study was a healthy Caucasian. Miltenyi CD45RO+ enrichment and human naive T-cell isolation kits were used to isolate memory (CD45RO+) and naive T cells from PBMC. The junction carries 14 bases between V and J, which are trimmed by 3 bases and 2 bases respectively. Counted from cysteine to phenylalanine, this CDR3 has 16 amino acids. Only CDR3 DNA remains: 48 bases, in frame from the first base. Via the germline V gene (reference sequence), CDR1 is MNHEY and CDR2 SMNVEV. This clonotype has ten or more counts. The clone's antigen remains unknown. No quality values exist for individual bases; no much larger clone is one base distant.

The rearrangement combines TRBV27 with TRBJ1-5, and the D gene may be TRBD1, 5 bases matching. The specimen sequenced was memory T cells sorted from blood. The sample's cell subset or site label, in plain terms: CD45RO+ enriched T cells. The clonotype was recovered from a woman aged 45-65 years in good health. The CDR3 region: CASSFAGFVGNQPQHF. In nucleotides, the sequence is TGTGCCAGCAGTTTCGCAGGGTTCGTGGGCAATCAGCCCCAGCATTTT.